The TCR beta chain described here comes from a study of PD-1 blockade in classical Hodgkin lymphoma. Notes on the study in general: Reasons behind the repertoire differences stay unclear, perhaps disease activity or earlier therapy. Diminished baseline TCR diversity has been reported in newly diagnosed patients relative to healthy donors.

This clone came up once. Its antigen is not identified. Data came from immunoSEQ multiplex PCR; TCRdb stores just in-frame clones and leaves some out. Of about 30,000 clones in the sample, approximately 90% were seen once. In germline, CDR1 is SGHNT, CDR2 YENEEA. V dropped 9 bases and J dropped 0 bases, with 12 bases sitting between them. This CDR3 region has 14 residues. Described time point: newly diagnosed, previously untreated cHL patient sample. The comparison group had newly diagnosed, previously untreated classical Hodgkin lymphoma. Specimen: peripheral blood mononuclear cells (PBMCs). The V call is TRBV11-3, the J call TRBJ2-1; D possibly corresponds to TRBD2 (6 bases). The receptor was isolated from a human donor with classical Hodgkin lymphoma. In DNA, the CDR3 is TGTGCCAGTAGCCGGGGAGGCTCCTACAATGAGCAGTTCTTC. Protein sequence: CASSRGGSYNEQFF.